One T cell receptor (beta chain) is described in this entry. Its matching antigen is unknown. This entry belongs to a study of T cell repertoires in cytomegalovirus infection. TCRdb re-derived calls from the reads in MiXCR, one entry per CDR3 protein. There are about 740,000 distinct CDR3 sequences in the sample; approximately 33% occur only once, and about 20% lies in the top ten. V was pared by 5 bases and J by 3 bases, with 10 bases between. CDR1 SGHVT and CDR2 SQSDAQ come from the germline V gene. The CDR3 contains 13 residues. This chain joins TRBV7-4 and TRBJ2-5; D may be TRBD1 (6 bases). The clonotype originates from a human donor in good health (CMV status not recorded). Some clones in this sample may be carry-over from other donors' samples. The material was cultured PBMCs, obtained from culture after CMV antigen stimulation. The CDR3 nucleotides are TGTGCCAGCAGCCGGACAGCCGAAGAGACCCAGTACTTC. This sequence encodes CASSRTAEETQYF.